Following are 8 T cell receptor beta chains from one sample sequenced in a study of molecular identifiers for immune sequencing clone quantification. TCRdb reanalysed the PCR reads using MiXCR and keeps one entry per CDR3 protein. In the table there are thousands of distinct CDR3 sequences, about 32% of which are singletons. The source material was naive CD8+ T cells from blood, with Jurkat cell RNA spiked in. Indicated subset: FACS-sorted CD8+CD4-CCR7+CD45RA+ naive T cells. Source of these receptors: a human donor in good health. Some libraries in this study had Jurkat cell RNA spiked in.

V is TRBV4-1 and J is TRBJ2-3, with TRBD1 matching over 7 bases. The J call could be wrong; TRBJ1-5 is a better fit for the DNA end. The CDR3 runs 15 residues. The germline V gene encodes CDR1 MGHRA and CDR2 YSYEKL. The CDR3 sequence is CASSQLQGRSDTQHF. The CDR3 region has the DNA TGCGCCAGCAGCCAACTACAGGGGAGATCAGATACGCAGCATTTT.

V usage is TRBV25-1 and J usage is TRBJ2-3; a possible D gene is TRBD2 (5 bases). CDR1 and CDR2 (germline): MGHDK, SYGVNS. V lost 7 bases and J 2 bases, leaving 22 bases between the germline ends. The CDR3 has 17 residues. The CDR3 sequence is CASTPTAVMGYTDTQYF. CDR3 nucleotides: TGTGCCAGCACCCCCACAGCGGTAATGGGTTACACAGATACGCAGTATTTT.

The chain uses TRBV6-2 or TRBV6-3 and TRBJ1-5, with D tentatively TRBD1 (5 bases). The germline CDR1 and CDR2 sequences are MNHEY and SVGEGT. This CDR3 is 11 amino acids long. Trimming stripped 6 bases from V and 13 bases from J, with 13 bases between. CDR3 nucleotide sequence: TGTGCCAGCAGCCAACCGGGGACTCAGCATTTT. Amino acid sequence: CASSQPGTQHF.

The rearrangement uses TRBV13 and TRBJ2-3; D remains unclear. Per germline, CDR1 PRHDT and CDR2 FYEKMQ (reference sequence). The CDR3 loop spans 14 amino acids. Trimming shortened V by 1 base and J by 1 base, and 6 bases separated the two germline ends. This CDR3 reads CASSLEDRTDTQYF. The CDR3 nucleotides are TGTGCCAGCAGCTTAGAAGACCGCACAGATACGCAGTATTTT.

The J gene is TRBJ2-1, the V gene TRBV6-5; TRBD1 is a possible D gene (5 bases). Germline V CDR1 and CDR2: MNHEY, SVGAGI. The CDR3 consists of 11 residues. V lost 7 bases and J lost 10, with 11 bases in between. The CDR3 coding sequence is TGTGCCAGCACATCTAACAGGGAGCAGTTCTTC. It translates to CASTSNREQFF.

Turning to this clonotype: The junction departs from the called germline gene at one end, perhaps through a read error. Here the CDR3 reads CSGEDRGYTEAFF. The CDR3 region has the DNA TGCAGCGGTGAAGATCGAGGGTACACTGAAGCTTTCTTT. The V call is TRBV29-1, the J call TRBJ1-1; D gene ambiguous. The germline CDR1 and CDR2 sequences are SQVTM and ANQGSEA. The CDR3 loop spans 13 amino acids.

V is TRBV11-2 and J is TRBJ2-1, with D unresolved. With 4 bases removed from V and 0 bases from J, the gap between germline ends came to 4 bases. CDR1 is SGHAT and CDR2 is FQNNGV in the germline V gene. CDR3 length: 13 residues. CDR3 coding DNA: TGTGCCAGCAGCTCCCTCTCCTACAATGAGCAGTTCTTC. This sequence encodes CASSSLSYNEQFF.

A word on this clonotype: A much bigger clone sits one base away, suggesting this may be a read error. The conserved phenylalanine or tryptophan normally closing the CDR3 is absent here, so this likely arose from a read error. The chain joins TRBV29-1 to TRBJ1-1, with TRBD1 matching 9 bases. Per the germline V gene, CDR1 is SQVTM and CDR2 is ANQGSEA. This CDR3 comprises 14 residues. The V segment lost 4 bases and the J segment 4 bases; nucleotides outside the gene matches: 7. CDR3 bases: TGCAGCGTTGCGGGACAGGGTTGGAGCACTGAAGCTTTCTAT. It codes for CSVAGQGWSTEAFY.